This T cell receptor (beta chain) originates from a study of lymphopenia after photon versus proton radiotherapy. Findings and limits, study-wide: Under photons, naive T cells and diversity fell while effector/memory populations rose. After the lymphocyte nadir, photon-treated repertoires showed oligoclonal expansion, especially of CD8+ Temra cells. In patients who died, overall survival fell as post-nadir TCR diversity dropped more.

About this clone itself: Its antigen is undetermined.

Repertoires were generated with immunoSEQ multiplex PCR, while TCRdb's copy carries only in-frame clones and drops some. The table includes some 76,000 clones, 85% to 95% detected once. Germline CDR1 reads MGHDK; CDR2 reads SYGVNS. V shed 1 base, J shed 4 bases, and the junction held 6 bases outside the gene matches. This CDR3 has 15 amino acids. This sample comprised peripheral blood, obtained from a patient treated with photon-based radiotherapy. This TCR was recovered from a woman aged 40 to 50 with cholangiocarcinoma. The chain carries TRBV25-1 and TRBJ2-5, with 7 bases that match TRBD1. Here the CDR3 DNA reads TGTGCCAGCAGTGAATGGGCAGGGGGAAGAGAGACCCAGTACTTC. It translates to CASSEWAGGRETQYF.